These 8 T cell receptor beta chains were all obtained from the same sample, sequenced in a study of control samples from healthy donors and cancer patients. The assay was immunoSEQ multiplex PCR, and TCRdb's table has in-frame clones only and misses some. The sample lists roughly 64,000 clones, just over 90% seen once, with 0.95% to 1.5% in the top ten. Sequencing used PBMCs. All receptors derive from a woman in her forties or fifties with colorectal cancer.

This chain links TRBV18 with TRBJ2-3; TRBD2 matches 8 bases. The germline V gene has CDR1 KGHSH and CDR2 LQKENI. The CDR3 covers 16 residues. V trimming: 4 bases; J trimming: 0 bases; junction bases outside the gene matches: 6. The CDR3 sequence is CASSQRASGSTDTQYF. CDR3 nucleotides: TGTGCCAGCTCACAAAGGGCTAGCGGGAGCACAGATACGCAGTATTTT.

The V and J genes are TRBV5-1 and TRBJ1-3; 8 bases align to TRBD1. CDR3 length equals 18 residues. Losses at the gene ends were 4 bases for V and 1 base for J; bases not matched to a gene: 13. Germline V gene sequence: CDR1 SGHRS, CDR2 YFSETQ. The CDR3 DNA is TGCGCCAGCAGCGCCACTCCGGGACAGGAACTGTCTGGAAACACCATATATTTT. Protein product: CASSATPGQELSGNTIYF.

The chain joins TRBV5-1 to TRBJ2-2; D remains unclear. This CDR3 contains 13 residues. The ends were cut back, 0 bases at V and 2 bases at J, with 2 bases in the middle. Germline CDR1 reads SGHRS; CDR2 reads YFSETQ. The CDR3, as DNA: TGCGCCAGCAGCTTGGGCAACACCGGGGAGCTGTTTTTT. Translation gives CASSLGNTGELFF.

V gene TRBV6-5 combines with J gene TRBJ2-7; the match to TRBD1 covers 9 bases. Germline CDR1 is MNHEY and CDR2 is SVGAGI. Trimming at V came to 4 bases and at J to 3 bases, leaving 7 bases not matched to a gene. The CDR3 runs to 15 residues. The CDR3 protein is CASSSPGQGDYEQYF. CDR3 in DNA: TGTGCCAGCAGTTCACCGGGACAGGGCGACTACGAGCAGTACTTC.

The chain couples TRBV5-1 to TRBJ2-2, with D unresolved. The CDR3 runs to 13 residues. Germline V CDR1 and CDR2: SGHRS, YFSETQ. The germline V and J ends were trimmed by 1 base and 7 bases, with 8 bases remaining between them. The CDR3 loop reads CASSLRVDGELFF. The CDR3 nucleotides read TGCGCCAGCAGCTTGAGGGTCGACGGGGAGCTGTTTTTT. Full variable domain (remainder filled in from reference TRBV5-1 and TRBJ2-2): KAGVTQTPRYLIKTRGQQVTLSCSPISGHRSVSWYQQTPGQGLQFLFEYFSETQRNKGNFPGRFSGRQFSNSRSEMNVSTLELGDSALYLCASSLRVDGELFFGEGSRLTVL.

The chain's CDR3 is CAWCPGLGGETQYF. The CDR3 DNA is TGTGCCTGGTGCCCCGGTCTGGGTGGCGAGACCCAGTACTTC. This sequence joins TRBV30 and TRBJ2-5; D unclear. CDR3 size: 14 residues. Trimming left V 5 bases short and J 5 bases short, with 18 bases between. Germline V gene data show CDR1 as GTSNPN and CDR2 as SVGIG (reference sequence). The full variable domain, completed using reference TRBV30 and TRBJ2-5, is SQTIHQWPATLVQPVGSPLSLECTVEGTSNPNLYWYRQAAGRGLQLLFYSVGIGQISSEVPQNLSASRPQDRQFILSSKKLLLSDSGFYLCAWCPGLGGETQYFGPGTRLLVL.

The chain links TRBV5-1 to TRBJ2-7, with TRBD1 as a possible D gene (6 bases). V lost 4 bases and J 0 bases, leaving 14 bases between the germline ends. Germline CDR1 and CDR2: SGHRS and YFSETQ. This CDR3 comprises 15 residues. DNA of the CDR3: TGCGCCAGCAGCGGTGGGGACACGAACTCCTACGAGCAGTACTTC. Translating gives CASSGGDTNSYEQYF.

V gene TRBV2 combines with J gene TRBJ2-7; 9 positions match TRBD1. The CDR3 runs to 17 residues. J was trimmed by 1 base and V by 5 bases; bases with no gene match: 12. Germline values: CDR1 SNHLY, CDR2 FYNNEI. CDR3 sequence reads: CASSSAHAGQGSYEQYF. CDR3 nucleotides: TGTGCCAGCAGTTCCGCGCATGCGGGACAGGGATCCTACGAGCAGTACTTC.